Presented here are 12 T cell receptor beta chains from one specimen sequenced in a study of metastatic and nonmetastatic thyroid tumors. TCRdb reanalyzed the PCR reads with MiXCR. The repertoire has more than 85,000 clones, less than 10% of them found once; the top ten carry around 8.8%. Every patient was untreated before thyroid surgery. Material: blood. The receptors shown here come from a female donor with papillary thyroid cancer or a benign thyroid nodule (not recorded which). Some clones in this sample may be carry-over from other donors' samples.

This clone was counted ten times or more. The chain couples TRBV29-1 to TRBJ2-2; D ambiguous. The CDR3 totals 11 residues. The germline CDR1 and CDR2 sequences are SQVTM and ANQGSEA. V gave up 6 bases and J gave up 5 bases, with 7 bases separating them. In DNA form, the CDR3 reads TGCAGCGTCGACGAAACCGGGGAGCTGTTTTTT. Amino acids: CSVDETGELFF.

This clone was detected only a few times. The chain links TRBV20-1 to TRBJ1-5; D is unresolved. This CDR3 comprises 13 residues. The V end was cut by 5 bases, the J end by 3 bases, with 11 bases between. Germline V gene lookup returns CDR1 DFQATT and CDR2 SNEGSKA (reference sequence). CDR3 protein: CSAGGGFNQPQHF. CDR3 bases: TGCAGTGCTGGAGGAGGATTCAATCAGCCCCAGCATTTT.

The V call is TRBV20-1, the J call TRBJ2-7; D assignment may be TRBD1 or TRBD2 (6 bases each). The CDR3 has 15 amino acids. V lost 4 bases and J 0 bases, leaving 16 bases between the germline ends. CDR1 is DFQATT and CDR2 is SNEGSKA in the germline V gene (reference sequence). In DNA, the CDR3 is TGCAGTGCTAAGCACTCGGGGGCTCTCTCCTACGAGCAGTACTTC. Residues: CSAKHSGALSYEQYF.

This chain links TRBV4-2 with TRBJ2-7; weak D call: TRBD1 (6 bases). Germline V gene data show CDR1 as LGHNA and CDR2 as YNFKEQ. Trimming removed 6 bases at V and 2 bases at J, with 17 bases between. The CDR3 length is 15 residues. This CDR3 is CASSESRDKTYEQYF. The DNA of the CDR3 is TGTGCCAGCAGTGAGTCTCGGGACAAGACCTACGAGCAGTACTTC.

This clone has at least ten counts. CDR3 nucleotide sequence: TGTGCCAGCAGTTTTCGAACGGGTGGGTACACCTTC. It is translated as CASSFRTGGYTF. This chain uses TRBV28 with TRBJ1-2, with D hard to call. V was cut by 3 bases and J by 11 bases, with 13 bases left in between. Germline V gives CDR1 MDHEN, CDR2 SYDVKM. There are 12 residues in the CDR3.

The table lists this clone with many counts. This rearrangement joins TRBV15 to TRBJ1-5, with 7 bases identical to TRBD1. V lost 0 bases, J lost 3 bases, and 5 bases stayed unmatched. Germline V gene data show CDR1 as LNHNV and CDR2 as YYDKDF (reference sequence). The CDR3 runs to 16 residues. In nucleotides, the CDR3 is TGTGCCACCAGCAGAGATCCGGGACAGACCAATCAGCCCCAGCATTTT. Translated, it gives CATSRDPGQTNQPQHF.

The sample holds many counts of this clone. In nucleotides, the CDR3 is TGTGCCAGCAGTTTGACAGGGGGCAACTATGGCTACACCTTC. Protein sequence: CASSLTGGNYGYTF. This rearrangement joins TRBV28 to TRBJ1-2; 10 bases line up with TRBD1. J was trimmed by 2 bases and V by 3 bases; bases with no gene match: 0. The length of the CDR3 is 14 residues. Germline values: CDR1 MDHEN, CDR2 SYDVKM.

Worth noting for this clone: A much larger clone differs from this one at a single base, so this may be a read error. Other DNA sequences in the sample encode the same CDR3. The chain uses TRBV10-2 and TRBJ2-7, with 7 bases identical to TRBD2. CDR1 and CDR2 (germline): WSHSY, SAAADI. CDR3 size: 14 residues. The chain's CDR3 is CASSELGGVREQYF. DNA for the CDR3: TGTGCCAGCAGTGAGCTGGGGGGGGTAAGGGAGCAGTACTTC.

This chain joins TRBV14 and TRBJ2-5; D call uncertain. CDR1 SGHDN and CDR2 FVKESK come from the germline V gene. The CDR3 has 13 residues. The V end lost 3 bases, the J end lost 1 base, and 6 bases lay between the germline ends. CDR3 bases: TGTGCCAGCAGCCACGTCGTCCAAGAGACCCAGTACTTC. The encoded protein is CASSHVVQETQYF.

This clone was observed many times. The V gene is TRBV18, the J gene TRBJ1-1, with D possibly matching TRBD1 (5 bases). Germline assignment: CDR1 KGHSH and CDR2 LQKENI. Trimming shortened V by 6 bases and J by 10 bases, and 18 bases separated the two germline ends. CDR3 size: 13 residues. CDR3 residues: CASSLDFGDGAFF. CDR3 DNA: TGTGCCAGCTCTCTCGACTTCGGGGACGGAGCTTTCTTT.

This clone was found many times. The chain carries TRBV6-2 or TRBV6-3 and TRBJ2-4; TRBD2 matches 12 bases. Germline assignment: CDR1 MNHEY and CDR2 SVGEGT. The CDR3 is 16 amino acids. V was pared by 0 bases and J by 6 bases, with 3 bases of the junction left unmatched. CDR3 sequence: CASSYSLAGGGNIQYF. DNA for the CDR3: TGTGCCAGCAGTTACTCGCTAGCGGGGGGGGGAAACATTCAGTACTTC.

This clone has a count of ten or more. This chain joins TRBV19 and TRBJ1-5; TRBD1 might be the D (5 bases). The CDR3 totals 15 residues. The V and J ends lost 6 bases and 1 base respectively, with 13 bases between them. Germline V gene lookup returns CDR1 LNHDA and CDR2 SQIVND (reference sequence). DNA for the CDR3: TGTGCCAGTAGGCAGACAGCGACCAGCAATCAGCCCCAGCATTTT. It codes for CASRQTATSNQPQHF.